Each of the 31 T cell receptor beta chains below was sequenced from the same sample in a study of cytomegalovirus exposure and HLA in healthy donors. Generated by immunoSEQ multiplex PCR, the TCRdb table keeps only in-frame clones and is missing some. The data show tens of thousands of clones, with roughly 85% seen just once and approximately 22% held by the top ten. The sample was PBMCs. The receptor set was obtained from a man aged 18 to 29 in good health and CMV-seropositive.

The V gene is TRBV30, the J gene TRBJ2-7; TRBD2 matches 10 bases. J was trimmed by 6 bases and V by 0 bases; bases with no gene match: 5. Germline loops: CDR1 GTSNPN, CDR2 SVGIG (reference sequence). The CDR3 has 14 residues. The CDR3 DNA is TGTGCCTGGAGTGTATCTAGCGGGAGCGGCGAGCAGTACGTC. Translated: CAWSVSSGSGEQYV.

This clone was found a few times. The chain links TRBV5-4 to TRBJ2-3, with 9 nucleotides matching TRBD2. The V gene's germline CDR1 is SGHNT and CDR2 YYREEE (reference sequence). The CDR3 contains 13 residues. J lost 6 bases, V lost 10 bases, and 9 bases had no gene match. The CDR3 loop is CALAAGGQDTQYF. CDR3 DNA: TGTGCCTTAGCAGCGGGGGGACAGGATACGCAGTATTTT.

The V gene is TRBV27, the J gene TRBJ2-2, with D possibly matching TRBD2 (5 bases). The germline V and J ends were trimmed by 7 bases and 6 bases, with 12 bases remaining between them. The germline CDR1 and CDR2 sequences are MNHEY and SMNVEV (reference sequence). The CDR3 extends over 13 amino acids. The CDR3 sequence: CASTPGSSGELFF. In DNA form, the CDR3 reads TGTGCCAGCACCCCGGGGAGTTCCGGGGAGCTGTTTTTT.

This chain links TRBV5-6 with TRBJ1-5, with D unclear. In germline, CDR1 is SGHDT, CDR2 YYEEEE. Trimming cost V 0 bases and J 9 bases, with 13 bases left between them. This CDR3 contains 14 residues. The chain's CDR3 is CASSLGVGFGPQHF. The CDR3 DNA sequence: TGTGCCAGCAGCTTGGGGGTCGGGTTTGGGCCCCAGCATTTT.

V is TRBV30 and J is TRBJ1-5; maybe TRBD1 (5 bases). The CDR3 has 14 residues. Germline CDR1 reads GTSNPN; CDR2 reads SVGIG (reference sequence). V dropped 3 bases and J dropped 2 bases, with 11 bases sitting between them. Written as DNA, the CDR3 is TGTGCCTGGAGCCTCAAACAGGGCAATCAGCCCCAGCATTTT. It yields the protein CAWSLKQGNQPQHF.

V is TRBV5-1 and J is TRBJ2-1; D gene unclear. The CDR3 has 12 amino acids. Germline CDR1 reads SGHRS; CDR2 reads YFSETQ. Trimming took off 2 bases at V and 6 bases at J, with 6 bases between the two ends. The CDR3: CASSLQLNEQFF. CDR3 sequence (DNA): TGCGCCAGCAGCTTACAGCTCAATGAGCAGTTCTTC.

The V and J genes are TRBV4-2 and TRBJ2-3; TRBD2 matches at 10 bases. The junction had 7 bases not matched to a gene; V was cut back by 4 bases and J by 6 bases. The CDR3 is 15 residues long. CDR1 LGHNA and CDR2 YNFKEQ come from the germline V gene. CDR3 sequence: CASSLQAGGRDTQYF. CDR3 sequence (DNA): TGTGCCAGCAGCCTACAAGCGGGGGGGAGGGATACGCAGTATTTT.

The rearrangement links TRBV7-9 to TRBJ2-3; 7 nucleotides match TRBD1. J lost 2 bases, V lost 1 base, and 6 bases had no gene match. The CDR3 is made up of 16 amino acids. The germline CDR1 and CDR2 sequences are SEHNR and FQNEAQ (reference sequence). In nucleotides, the CDR3 is TGTGCCAGCAGCTTAGGGGGGACAGTGTTCACAGATACGCAGTATTTT. This sequence encodes CASSLGGTVFTDTQYF. The whole variable domain, filled in from reference TRBV7-9 and TRBJ2-3, reads DTGVSQNPRHKITKRGQNVTFRCDPISEHNRLYWYRQTLGQGPEFLTYFQNEAQLEKSRLLSDRFSAERPKGSFSTLEIQRTEQGDSAMYLCASSLGGTVFTDTQYFGPGTRLTVL.

V and J are TRBV6-1 and TRBJ1-5; D is ambiguous. The CDR3 consists of 13 residues. Germline lookup yields CDR1 MNHNS and CDR2 SASEGT. V dropped 7 bases and J dropped 5 bases, with 12 bases sitting between them. The CDR3 DNA is TGTGCCAGCACAATCTCAGCGTATCAGCCCCAGCATTTT. Amino acids: CASTISAYQPQHF.

The V and J genes are TRBV2 and TRBJ2-1; 9 nucleotides match TRBD2. The trim removed 6 bases at V and 5 bases at J, leaving 11 bases unmatched. Per the germline V gene, CDR1 is SNHLY and CDR2 is FYNNEI. This CDR3 has 16 amino acids. Written as DNA, the CDR3 is TGTGCCAGCAGATTTCAGGCGGGAGGGCCCAACAATGAGCAGTTCTTC. This codes for CASRFQAGGPNNEQFF.

The V and J genes are TRBV5-8 and TRBJ2-2; TRBD2 matches at 11 bases. CDR3 size: 16 residues. Unmatched junction bases numbered 5, after V lost 4 bases and J lost 3 bases. CDR1 and CDR2 from the germline V gene are SGHTS and YDEGEE. In DNA, the CDR3 is TGTGCCAGCAGCCACGGGACTAGCGGACACACCGGGGAGCTGTTTTTT. It specifies CASSHGTSGHTGELFF.

The rearrangement links TRBV5-4 to TRBJ2-1; a weak D match, TRBD1 (6 bases). This CDR3 is 14 amino acids long. Trimming removed 3 bases from V and 5 bases from J, with 12 bases in between. Germline-derived CDR1 and CDR2 are SGHNT and YYREEE (reference sequence). The CDR3 here is CASSYWTADNEQFF. CDR3 bases: TGTGCCAGCAGCTACTGGACAGCAGACAATGAGCAGTTCTTC. Full variable domain (outside the CDR3, taken from reference TRBV5-4 and TRBJ2-1): ETGVTQSPTHLIKTRGQQVTLRCSSQSGHNTVSWYQQALGQGPQFIFQYYREEENGRGNFPPRFSGLQFPNYSSELNVNALELDDSALYLCASSYWTADNEQFFGPGTRLTVL.

This clone was found a few times. V is TRBV27 and J is TRBJ1-2; D is uncertain. The CDR3 has 13 residues. Germline V gene data show CDR1 as MNHEY and CDR2 as SMNVEV (reference sequence). V was trimmed by 0 bases and J by 5 bases, leaving 7 bases between them. The CDR3 nucleotides read TGTGCCAGCAGTTTATCATCGGGTTATGGCTACACCTTC. As protein: CASSLSSGYGYTF.

V usage is TRBV27 and J usage is TRBJ2-3; D gene unclear. CDR3 length: 16 residues. Germline-derived CDR1 and CDR2 are MNHEY and SMNVEV (reference sequence). The germline V and J ends were trimmed by 0 bases and 2 bases, with 12 bases remaining between them. As DNA, the CDR3 is TGTGCCAGCAGTTTATCGCGGAATTTGGACACAGATACGCAGTATTTT. Its protein product is CASSLSRNLDTDTQYF.

The gene calls are TRBV13 and TRBJ2-3; possibly TRBD2 for D (6 bases). The germline CDR1 and CDR2 sequences are PRHDT and FYEKMQ (reference sequence). V was clipped by 7 bases and J by 1 base, with 18 bases between them. This CDR3 is built from 16 residues. For the CDR3, the DNA is TGTGCCAGCACCGAAACCTATAGCGGCCGCACAGATACGCAGTATTTT. Encoded protein: CASTETYSGRTDTQYF. The complete variable domain, with remaining parts taken from reference TRBV13 and TRBJ2-3, reads AAGVIQSPRHLIKEKRETATLKCYPIPRHDTVYWYQQGPGQDPQFLISFYEKMQSDKGSIPDRFSAQQFSDYHSELNMSSLELGDSALYFCASTETYSGRTDTQYFGPGTRLTVL.

The chain joins TRBV29-1 to TRBJ2-5, with D perhaps matching TRBD2 (6 bases). V was clipped by 5 bases and J by 5 bases, with 12 bases between them. This CDR3 region has 12 residues. CDR1 and CDR2 (germline): SQVTM, ANQGSEA. The CDR3 nucleotides are TGCAGCGTTCCGTCAGGGAGGGAGACCCAGTACTTC. Its translation is CSVPSGRETQYF.

This clone has just a few counts. The gene calls are TRBV28 and TRBJ1-4; D not certain. The CDR3 is 14 residues long. V lost 5 bases and J lost 8, with 15 bases in between. Germline assignment: CDR1 MDHEN and CDR2 SYDVKM. CDR3 region: CASSAVSSEEKLFF. CDR3 bases: TGTGCCAGCAGTGCCGTGAGTTCGGAGGAAAAACTGTTTTTT.

The chain combines TRBV7-3 with TRBJ2-2, with 8 bases fitting TRBD1. Germline trimming cut 5 bases from V and 6 bases from J; bases unmatched to any gene: 5. In germline, CDR1 is SGHTA, CDR2 FQGTGA. The CDR3 spans 14 residues. CDR3 sequence reads: CASSPDRASGELFF. CDR3 DNA: TGTGCCAGCAGCCCGGACAGGGCATCCGGGGAGCTGTTTTTT.

The rearrangement uses TRBV28 and TRBJ1-4, with a tentative D call TRBD1 (5 bases). V lost 3 bases to trimming and J lost 8 bases, with 10 bases between them. The CDR3 loop spans 13 amino acids. The germline CDR1 and CDR2 sequences are MDHEN and SYDVKM. CDR3 in amino acids: CASSFRGGEKLFF. CDR3 bases: TGTGCCAGCAGTTTCCGGGGGGGGGAAAAACTGTTTTTT.

The chain uses TRBV7-2 and TRBJ1-5; tentative D call: TRBD1 (5 bases). The CDR3 consists of 13 residues. Germline CDR1 SGHTA, CDR2 FQGNSA. The V end was cut by 5 bases, the J end by 4 bases, with 9 bases between. CDR3 sequence: CASSTTANQPQHF. For the CDR3, the DNA is TGTGCCAGCAGCACGACAGCAAATCAGCCCCAGCATTTT.

The chain is built from TRBV15 and TRBJ2-7, with D perhaps matching TRBD2 (5 bases). The CDR3 is made up of 15 amino acids. The V and J ends lost 1 base and 3 bases respectively, with 13 bases between them. CDR1 and CDR2 (germline): LNHNV, YYDKDF (reference sequence). In DNA, the CDR3 is TGTGCCACCAGCAGAGTGGATGGAGGTAGCTACGAGCAGTACTTC. Its translation is CATSRVDGGSYEQYF.

The J gene is TRBJ1-2, the V gene TRBV7-2, with 12 positions matching TRBD1. Germline trimming cut 5 bases from V and 7 bases from J; bases unmatched to any gene: 8. CDR3 size: 15 residues. CDR1 is SGHTA, CDR2 FQGNSA, per germline. CDR3 loop: CASSRTGTGGFGYTF. DNA for the CDR3: TGTGCCAGCAGCAGAACCGGGACAGGGGGCTTTGGCTACACCTTC. Combining the CDR3 with reference TRBV7-2 and TRBJ1-2 gives the whole variable domain GAGVSQSPSNKVTEKGKDVELRCDPISGHTALYWYRQSLGQGLEFLIYFQGNSAPDKSGLPSDRFSAERTGGSVSTLTIQRTQQEDSAVYLCASSRTGTGGFGYTFGSGTRLTVV.

This sequence joins TRBV6-1 and TRBJ2-3, with 7 bases aligning to TRBD2. V trimming: 2 bases; J trimming: 3 bases; junction bases outside the gene matches: 11. The CDR3 sequence is 17 residues long. In germline, CDR1 is MNHNS, CDR2 SASEGT. CDR3 nucleotides: TGTGCCAGCAGTGAAAGAGGGTTGGGAGGGCCAACAGATACGCAGTATTTT. It codes for CASSERGLGGPTDTQYF.

This chain uses TRBV5-1 with TRBJ2-7, with 10 bases lining up with TRBD2. The CDR3 consists of 13 residues. The junction had 0 bases not matched to a gene; V was cut back by 3 bases and J by 3 bases. CDR1 and CDR2 from the germline V gene are SGHRS and YFSETQ. In nucleotides, the CDR3 is TGCGCCAGCAGCTCTAGCGGGAGCTACGAGCAGTACTTC. It encodes CASSSSGSYEQYF.

This clone was seen only a few times. The rearrangement links TRBV29-1 to TRBJ2-3; 7 nucleotides agree with TRBD1. The CDR3 extends over 13 amino acids. The junction had 2 bases not matched to a gene; V was cut back by 4 bases and J by 1 base. CDR1 is SQVTM and CDR2 is ANQGSEA in the germline V gene. CDR3 region: CSVVGQGTDTQYF. CDR3 nucleotides: TGCAGCGTTGTAGGACAGGGCACAGATACGCAGTATTTT.

The genes are TRBV19 and TRBJ1-1; 8 bases align to TRBD1. The J segment lost 3 bases and the V segment lost 5 bases, leaving 8 bases of the junction unmatched. CDR3 length: 15 residues. Germline assignment: CDR1 LNHDA and CDR2 SQIVND (reference sequence). CDR3 bases: TGTGCCAGTAGTCGCGGGGACAGGTTGTACACTGAAGCTTTCTTT. Translated: CASSRGDRLYTEAFF.

The chain combines TRBV7-9 with TRBJ1-4, with 11 bases aligning to TRBD1. The CDR3 runs to 17 residues. After removal of 5 bases from V and 5 bases from J, the junction contained 10 bases not matched to a gene. The germline CDR1 and CDR2 sequences are SEHNR and FQNEAQ (reference sequence). The CDR3 DNA reads TGTGCCAGCAGCCCGGGGGACAGGGGGTCTGGGAATGAAAAACTGTTTTTT. Protein: CASSPGDRGSGNEKLFF.

The rearrangement links TRBV6-5 to TRBJ2-7; 8 bases fit TRBD1. J gave up 4 bases and V 7 bases, and 6 bases lay outside the gene matches. CDR3 length: 13 residues. Germline values: CDR1 MNHEY, CDR2 SVGAGI. CDR3 region: CASTWDRWYEQYV. DNA for the CDR3: TGTGCCAGCACTTGGGACAGGTGGTACGAGCAGTACGTC.

The chain links TRBV4-1 to TRBJ1-4; D unresolved. Trimming shortened V by 1 base and J by 8 bases, and 11 bases separated the two germline ends. The CDR3 has 14 amino acids. Germline CDR1 reads MGHRA; CDR2 reads YSYEKL. As DNA, the CDR3 is TGCGCCAGCAGCCAAGTAGGATTGGGCGAAAAACTGTTTTTT. Translation gives CASSQVGLGEKLFF.

The chain carries TRBV7-3 and TRBJ1-4; 8 bases map to TRBD1. CDR1 is SGHTA, CDR2 FQGTGA, per germline. CDR3 size: 15 residues. V lost 8 bases and J lost 8; bases outside the gene matches: 13. The CDR3: CASLATRGRLEKLFF. CDR3 DNA sequence: TGTGCCAGCCTAGCCACCAGGGGGCGACTAGAAAAACTGTTTTTT.

This chain uses TRBV28 with TRBJ2-3; 8 nucleotides match TRBD2. The V and J ends lost 6 bases and 4 bases, in that order; junction bases with no gene match: 9. The CDR3 length is 15 residues. Germline-derived CDR1 and CDR2 are MDHEN and SYDVKM. CDR3 amino acids: CASSSGTSLSDTQYF. Written as DNA, the CDR3 is TGTGCCAGCAGCTCCGGGACTAGTTTATCAGATACGCAGTATTTT.